Below are 16 T cell receptor beta chains sequenced from a single sample in a study of cytomegalovirus exposure and HLA in healthy donors. PCR primers comprised 60 Vbeta and 13 Jbeta primers. The assay was immunoSEQ multiplex PCR, and TCRdb's table has in-frame clones only and misses some. The sample carries 90,000 to 140,000 clones, roughly 79% recorded once. Sequencing used PBMCs. These receptors came from a male donor in good health and CMV-seronegative.

The chain uses TRBV28 and TRBJ1-1; a possible D gene is TRBD1 (5 bases). CDR1 and CDR2 from the germline V gene are MDHEN and SYDVKM. Trimming pared 7 bases from V and 5 bases from J, leaving 20 bases between. This CDR3 comprises 15 residues. CDR3 nucleotide sequence: TGTGCCAGCACCCTGGGGGGAGGGAGAGGGACTGAAGCTTTCTTT. This sequence encodes CASTLGGGRGTEAFF.

The chain recombines TRBV28 with TRBJ1-1; D may be TRBD1 (6 bases). The CDR3 totals 12 residues. Deletions cut 7 bases from V and 0 bases from J, with 6 bases between. Germline assignment: CDR1 MDHEN and CDR2 SYDVKM. The CDR3 nucleotides are TGTGCCAGCAACAGGGTGAACACTGAAGCTTTCTTT. As protein: CASNRVNTEAFF.

V gene TRBV7-9 combines with J gene TRBJ1-5, with 8 bases identical to TRBD1. The CDR3 is 16 residues long. Per germline, CDR1 SEHNR and CDR2 FQNEAQ (reference sequence). Germline trimming cut 5 bases from V and 3 bases from J; bases unmatched to any gene: 9. CDR3 sequence reads: CASSPIGQGHNQPQHF. Here the CDR3 DNA reads TGTGCCAGCAGCCCGATCGGACAGGGCCACAATCAGCCCCAGCATTTT.

The CDR3 here is CAWRPPRGRAGQEKLFF. The CDR3 DNA sequence: TGTGCCTGGAGGCCTCCCCGGGGGAGGGCGGGGCAGGAAAAACTGTTTTTT. The chain carries TRBV30 and TRBJ1-4; D possibly corresponds to TRBD1 (5 bases). V was cut by 3 bases and J by 8 bases, with 25 bases left in between. In germline, CDR1 is GTSNPN, CDR2 SVGIG (reference sequence). The CDR3 contains 17 residues.

This chain joins TRBV5-1 and TRBJ2-6; D uncertain. Trimming pared 4 bases from V and 2 bases from J, leaving 7 bases between. Per the germline V gene, CDR1 is SGHRS and CDR2 is YFSETQ. This CDR3 has 14 amino acids. CDR3 residues: CASSRGAGANVLTF. CDR3 coding DNA: TGCGCCAGCAGCAGAGGAGCTGGGGCCAACGTCCTGACTTTC.

The J gene is TRBJ2-7, the V gene TRBV11-1; 8 bases fit TRBD1. In germline, CDR1 is SGHAT, CDR2 FQDESV (reference sequence). CDR3 length: 14 amino acids. With 4 bases clipped from V and 6 bases from J, the junction kept 8 bases outside the gene matches. The CDR3 region is CASSSAPGQAEQYF. Here the CDR3 DNA reads TGTGCCAGCAGCTCCGCCCCGGGACAGGCCGAGCAGTACTTC.

In nucleotides, the CDR3 is TGTGCCACCAGCAGAGAACAAGGACTGCCACTGGAGCAGTACTTC. This encodes CATSREQGLPLEQYF. V is TRBV15 and J is TRBJ2-7, with D perhaps TRBD2 (5 bases). Germline V CDR1 and CDR2: LNHNV, YYDKDF (reference sequence). The CDR3 is 15 amino acids. Trimming removed 0 bases at V and 7 bases at J, with 16 bases between. Full variable domain (missing parts from reference TRBV15 and TRBJ2-7): DAMVIQNPRYQVTQFGKPVTLSCSQTLNHNVMYWYQQKSSQAPKLLFHYYDKDFNNEADTPDNFQSRRPNTSFCFLDIRSPGLGDTAMYLCATSREQGLPLEQYFGPGTRLTVT.

This chain connects TRBV2 to TRBJ1-2; the match to TRBD1 covers 7 bases. The CDR3 runs 13 residues. Germline V gene sequence: CDR1 SNHLY, CDR2 FYNNEI. Trimming at V came to 2 bases and at J to 6 bases, leaving 3 bases not matched to a gene. CDR3 coding DNA: TGTGCCAGCAGTGAACCGCAGGGGGATGGCTACACCTTC. It yields the protein CASSEPQGDGYTF.

This sequence joins TRBV11-3 and TRBJ2-7; 14 bases are shared with TRBD2. The J segment lost 3 bases and the V segment lost 1 base, leaving 14 bases of the junction unmatched. Germline V CDR1 and CDR2: SGHNT, YENEEA. The CDR3 is 20 amino acids. This CDR3 is CASSLVGTSGSAGRLYEQYF. The DNA for the CDR3 is TGTGCCAGCAGCTTAGTGGGGACTAGCGGGAGTGCCGGTAGACTCTACGAGCAGTACTTC.

The rearrangement links TRBV11-3 to TRBJ2-7; 12 nucleotides line up with TRBD2. Germline CDR1 SGHNT, CDR2 YENEEA. This CDR3 spans 20 amino acids. V was clipped by 0 bases and J by 4 bases; unmatched bases: 16. The CDR3 DNA sequence: TGTGCCAGCAGCTTAGATTTACCCCTGTTGCTAGCGGGAGGGCCGTACGAGCAGTACTTC. This codes for CASSLDLPLLLAGGPYEQYF.

This clone was counted at least ten times. The rearrangement links TRBV5-1 to TRBJ2-7; tentative D call: TRBD2 (6 bases). Trimming cost V 6 bases and J 6 bases, with 19 bases left between them. Germline CDR1 SGHRS, CDR2 YFSETQ. This CDR3 spans 14 amino acids. CDR3 sequence reads: CASTVGGGYSEQYF. The DNA of the CDR3 is TGCGCCAGCACTGTGGGGGGAGGCTATAGCGAGCAGTACTTC.

The chain joins TRBV6-1 to TRBJ1-1, with 7 positions matching TRBD1. This CDR3 is 15 amino acids long. The J segment lost 6 bases and the V segment lost 4 bases, leaving 11 bases of the junction unmatched. Germline V gives CDR1 MNHNS, CDR2 SASEGT. The CDR3 loop is CASSAEQGRLSEAFF. The CDR3 nucleotides are TGTGCCAGCAGTGCCGAACAGGGGAGGCTCTCTGAAGCTTTCTTT.

This clone was picked up many times. The genes are TRBV5-4 and TRBJ2-1; TRBD2 is a possible D gene (6 bases). This CDR3 region has 13 residues. V was pared by 4 bases and J by 6 bases, with 11 bases between. From germline, CDR1 is SGHNT and CDR2 YYREEE (reference sequence). The DNA for the CDR3 is TGTGCCAGCAGCCCGCCGCGGGGCAATGAGCAGTTCTTC. Translation gives CASSPPRGNEQFF.

This clone was detected only a few times. The chain links TRBV2 to TRBJ2-1, with a weak D call TRBD1 (5 bases). The germline gives CDR1 SNHLY, CDR2 FYNNEI. Trimming took 6 bases from V and 6 from J, leaving 9 bases between them. The CDR3 runs to 12 residues. The CDR3 DNA reads TGTGCCAGCAGAGTCGACAGCAATGAGCAGTTCTTC. Encoded protein: CASRVDSNEQFF.

The chain uses TRBV7-8 and TRBJ2-1, with TRBD1 identical over 7 bases. Trimming cost V 1 base and J 7 bases; bases outside gene matches: 16. This CDR3 has 18 residues. From germline, CDR1 is SGHVS and CDR2 FQNEAQ. CDR3 loop: CASSLVPRGAAGGNEQFF. The CDR3 DNA follows: TGTGCCAGCAGCTTAGTTCCTCGTGGAGCGGCAGGGGGAAATGAGCAGTTCTTC. Filled out from reference TRBV7-8 and TRBJ2-1, the complete variable domain reads GAGVSQSPRYKVAKRGQDVALRCDPISGHVSLFWYQQALGQGPEFLTYFQNEAQLDKSGLPSDRFFAERPEGSVSTLKIQRTQQEDSAVYLCASSLVPRGAAGGNEQFFGPGTRLTVL.

The J gene is TRBJ2-7, the V gene TRBV7-9, with TRBD2 identical over 11 bases. The V gene end was trimmed by 3 bases and the J gene end by 6 bases; junction bases not matched to a gene: 4. This CDR3 region has 14 residues. CDR1 SEHNR and CDR2 FQNEAQ come from the germline V gene (reference sequence). The CDR3: CASSFSLAGGEQYF. For the CDR3, the DNA is TGTGCCAGCAGCTTCTCGCTAGCGGGGGGCGAGCAGTACTTC.